This T cell receptor (beta chain) was sequenced for a study of blood T cell repertoires in COVID-19. Study-wide context: Whether acute or convalescent, the COVID-19 samples came from the United States, Italy and Spain. Sources were T cells, B-cell-depleted T cells, or PBMCs; the material itself was cDNA or gDNA.

The germline V gene has CDR1 LNHDA and CDR2 SQIVND (reference sequence). This CDR3 has 14 residues. With 6 bases clipped from V and 11 bases from J, the junction kept 7 bases outside the gene matches. In the authors' methods: Estimated nucleated cell counts came from reference gene primer amplification. Here immunoSEQ multiplex PCR was the method, and the copy in TCRdb shows in-frame clones only, minus some. Clone size and V and J calls were adopted from that table, with D and trimming inferred from the DNA. The top ten hold 9% to 15% of the sample, which has around 130,000 clones, roughly 80% seen once.

This receptor was taken from a woman aged 60 to 75 with acute or convalescent COVID-19. The sequenced sample consisted of peripheral blood. The chain employs TRBV19 and TRBJ1-6; TRBD1 matches 10 bases. The CDR3 spells CASSLGQGSPPLHF. The CDR3 nucleotides are TGTGCCAGTAGCCTGGGACAGGGGAGTCCACCCCTCCACTTT.